This TCR beta chain is from a study of chronic HIV infection and antiretroviral therapy. TCRdb itself ran the 5' RACE reads through MiXCR, one entry per CDR3 protein. Here the sample spans 40,000 to 50,000 distinct CDR3 sequences, 19% being singletons. CDR1 SGHRS and CDR2 YFSETQ come from the germline V gene. Trimming removed 0 bases from V and 4 bases from J, with 11 bases in between. The CDR3 runs to 16 residues. The source material was peripheral blood. This TCR was recovered from an adult who had HIV and had not received antiretroviral therapy, or was an uninfected healthy control (not recorded which). The chain is built from TRBV5-1 and TRBJ1-6; the D gene is possibly TRBD1 (6 bases). This CDR3 is CASSLAGQRYNSPLHF. Written as DNA, the CDR3 is TGCGCCAGCAGCTTGGCCGGACAGCGGTATAATTCACCCCTCCACTTT. Complete variable domain (other parts from reference TRBV5-1 and TRBJ1-6): KAGVTQTPRYLIKTRGQQVTLSCSPISGHRSVSWYQQTPGQGLQFLFEYFSETQRNKGNFPGRFSGRQFSNSRSEMNVSTLELGDSALYLCASSLAGQRYNSPLHFGNGTRLTVT.